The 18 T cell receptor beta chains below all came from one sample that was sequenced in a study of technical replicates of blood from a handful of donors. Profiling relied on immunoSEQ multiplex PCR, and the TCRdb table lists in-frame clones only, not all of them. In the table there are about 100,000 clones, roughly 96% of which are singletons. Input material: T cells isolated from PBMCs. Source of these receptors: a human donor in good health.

CDR3 in amino acids: CASSSPYVGQGAADTQYF. Written as DNA, the CDR3 is TGTGCCAGCAGTTCACCATACGTTGGACAGGGGGCCGCAGATACGCAGTATTTT. The chain carries TRBV27 and TRBJ2-3; TRBD1 matches 11 bases. The CDR3 extends over 18 amino acids. The germline V gene has CDR1 MNHEY and CDR2 SMNVEV (reference sequence). Trimming removed 4 bases from V and 4 bases from J; junction bases left unmatched: 13.

The CDR3 DNA reads TGCGCCAGCAGCCTAGAATACTTTAATTCACCCCTCCACTTT. This gives the protein CASSLEYFNSPLHF. The chain recombines TRBV5-1 with TRBJ1-6; D remains unclear. Trimming removed 4 bases from V and 6 bases from J, with 11 bases in between. Germline CDR1 and CDR2: SGHRS and YFSETQ. The CDR3 length is 14 residues.

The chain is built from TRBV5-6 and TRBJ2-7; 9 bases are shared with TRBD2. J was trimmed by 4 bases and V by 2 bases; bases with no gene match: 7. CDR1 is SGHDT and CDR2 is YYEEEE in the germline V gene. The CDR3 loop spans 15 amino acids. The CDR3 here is CASSFGGGAFYEQYF. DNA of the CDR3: TGTGCCAGCAGCTTCGGCGGGGGGGCCTTTTACGAGCAGTACTTC.

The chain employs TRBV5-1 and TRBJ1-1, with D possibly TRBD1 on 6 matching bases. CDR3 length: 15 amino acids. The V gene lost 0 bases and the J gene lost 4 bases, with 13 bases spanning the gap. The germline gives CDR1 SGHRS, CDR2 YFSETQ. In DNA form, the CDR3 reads TGCGCCAGCAGCTTGGAGTGGGGGCCGGGCACTGAAGCTTTCTTT. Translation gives CASSLEWGPGTEAFF.

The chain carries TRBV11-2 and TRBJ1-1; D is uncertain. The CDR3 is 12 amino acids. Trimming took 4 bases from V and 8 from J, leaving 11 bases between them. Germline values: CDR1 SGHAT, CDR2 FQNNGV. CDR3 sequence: CASSSSPGEAFF. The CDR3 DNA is TGTGCCAGCAGCTCGAGTCCGGGGGAAGCTTTCTTT.

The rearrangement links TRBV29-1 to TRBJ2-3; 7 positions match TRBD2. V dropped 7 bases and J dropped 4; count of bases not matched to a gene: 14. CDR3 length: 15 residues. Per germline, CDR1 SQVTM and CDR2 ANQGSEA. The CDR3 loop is CSAVPGDYKSDTQYF. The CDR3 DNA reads TGCAGCGCCGTCCCCGGGGACTACAAGTCAGATACGCAGTATTTT.

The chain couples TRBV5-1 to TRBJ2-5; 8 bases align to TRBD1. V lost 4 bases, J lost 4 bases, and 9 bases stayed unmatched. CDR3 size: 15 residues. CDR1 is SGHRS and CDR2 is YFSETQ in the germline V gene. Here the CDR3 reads CASSPTGDRGETQYF. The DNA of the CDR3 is TGCGCCAGCAGCCCGACAGGGGACAGAGGAGAGACCCAGTACTTC.

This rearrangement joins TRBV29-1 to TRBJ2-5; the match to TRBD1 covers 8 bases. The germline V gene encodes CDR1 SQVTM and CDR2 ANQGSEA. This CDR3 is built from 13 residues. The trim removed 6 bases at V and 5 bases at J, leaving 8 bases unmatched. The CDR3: CSVRTGSWETQYF. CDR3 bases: TGCAGCGTCCGGACAGGGTCTTGGGAGACCCAGTACTTC. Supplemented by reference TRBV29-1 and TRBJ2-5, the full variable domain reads SAVISQKPSRDICQRGTSLTIQCQVDSQVTMMFWYRQQPGQSLTLIATANQGSEATYESGFVIDKFPISRPNLTFSTLTVSNMSPEDSSIYLCSVRTGSWETQYFGPGTRLLVL.

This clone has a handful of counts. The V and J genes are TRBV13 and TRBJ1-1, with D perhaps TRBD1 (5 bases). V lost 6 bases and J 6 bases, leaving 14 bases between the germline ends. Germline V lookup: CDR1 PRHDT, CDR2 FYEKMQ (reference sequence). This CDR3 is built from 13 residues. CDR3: CASRPQGLPEAFF. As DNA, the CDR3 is TGTGCCAGCAGACCGCAGGGATTGCCTGAAGCTTTCTTT. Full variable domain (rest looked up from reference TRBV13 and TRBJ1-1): AAGVIQSPRHLIKEKRETATLKCYPIPRHDTVYWYQQGPGQDPQFLISFYEKMQSDKGSIPDRFSAQQFSDYHSELNMSSLELGDSALYFCASRPQGLPEAFFGQGTRLTVV.

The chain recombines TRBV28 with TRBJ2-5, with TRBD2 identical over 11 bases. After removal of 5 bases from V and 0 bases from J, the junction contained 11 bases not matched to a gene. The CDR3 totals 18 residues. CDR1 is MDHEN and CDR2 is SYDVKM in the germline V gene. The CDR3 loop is CASSPRTLAGGHQETQYF. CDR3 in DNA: TGTGCCAGCAGTCCCAGAACCCTAGCGGGGGGCCACCAAGAGACCCAGTACTTC.

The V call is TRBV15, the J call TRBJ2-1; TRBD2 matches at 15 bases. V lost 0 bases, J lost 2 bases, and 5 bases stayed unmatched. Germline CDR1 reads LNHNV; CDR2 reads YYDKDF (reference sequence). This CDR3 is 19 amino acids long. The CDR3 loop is CATSRDPRTSGGAYNEQFF. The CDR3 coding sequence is TGTGCCACCAGCAGAGATCCCCGGACTAGCGGGGGGGCCTACAATGAGCAGTTCTTC.

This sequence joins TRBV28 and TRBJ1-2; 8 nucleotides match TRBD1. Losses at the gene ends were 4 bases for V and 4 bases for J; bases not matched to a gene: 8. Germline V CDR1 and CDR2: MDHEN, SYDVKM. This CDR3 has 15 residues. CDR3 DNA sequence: TGTGCCAGCAGTTATACAGGGGGTCTGTTCTATGGCTACACCTTC. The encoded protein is CASSYTGGLFYGYTF.

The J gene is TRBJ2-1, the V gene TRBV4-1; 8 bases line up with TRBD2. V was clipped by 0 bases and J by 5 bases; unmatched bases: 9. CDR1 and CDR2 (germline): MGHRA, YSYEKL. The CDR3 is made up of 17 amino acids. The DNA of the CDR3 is TGCGCCAGCAGCCAAGATCCAGCGGGAGTTCTTAACAATGAGCAGTTCTTC. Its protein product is CASSQDPAGVLNNEQFF.

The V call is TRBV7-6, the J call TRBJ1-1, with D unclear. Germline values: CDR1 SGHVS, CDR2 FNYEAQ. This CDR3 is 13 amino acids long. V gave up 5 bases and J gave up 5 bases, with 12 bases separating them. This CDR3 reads CASSKQERTEAFF. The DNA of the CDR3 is TGTGCCAGCAGCAAGCAAGAGAGGACTGAAGCTTTCTTT.

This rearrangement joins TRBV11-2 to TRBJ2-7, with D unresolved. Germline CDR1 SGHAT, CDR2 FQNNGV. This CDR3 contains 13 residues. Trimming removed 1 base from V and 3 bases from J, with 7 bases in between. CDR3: CASSLVSSYEQYF. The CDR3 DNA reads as TGTGCCAGCAGCTTAGTCTCGAGCTACGAGCAGTACTTC.

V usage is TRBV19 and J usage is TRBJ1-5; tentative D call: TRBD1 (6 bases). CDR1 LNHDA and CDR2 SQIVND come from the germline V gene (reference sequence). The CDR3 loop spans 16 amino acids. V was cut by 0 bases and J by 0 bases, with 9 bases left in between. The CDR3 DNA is TGTGCCAGTAGTATAGACAGGGGATATAGCAATCAGCCCCAGCATTTT. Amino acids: CASSIDRGYSNQPQHF.

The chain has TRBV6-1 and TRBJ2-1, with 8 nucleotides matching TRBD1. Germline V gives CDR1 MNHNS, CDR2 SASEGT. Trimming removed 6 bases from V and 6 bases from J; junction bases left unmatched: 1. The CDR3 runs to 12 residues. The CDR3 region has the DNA TGTGCCAGCAGGACAGGGGTCAATGAGCAGTTCTTC. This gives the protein CASRTGVNEQFF.

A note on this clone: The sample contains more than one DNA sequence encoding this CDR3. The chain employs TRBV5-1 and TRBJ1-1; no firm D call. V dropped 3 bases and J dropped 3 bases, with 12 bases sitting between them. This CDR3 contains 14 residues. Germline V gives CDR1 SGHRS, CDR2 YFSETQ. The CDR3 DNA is TGCGCCAGCAGCTCAGCACGTCGGGACACTGAAGCTTTCTTT. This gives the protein CASSSARRDTEAFF.